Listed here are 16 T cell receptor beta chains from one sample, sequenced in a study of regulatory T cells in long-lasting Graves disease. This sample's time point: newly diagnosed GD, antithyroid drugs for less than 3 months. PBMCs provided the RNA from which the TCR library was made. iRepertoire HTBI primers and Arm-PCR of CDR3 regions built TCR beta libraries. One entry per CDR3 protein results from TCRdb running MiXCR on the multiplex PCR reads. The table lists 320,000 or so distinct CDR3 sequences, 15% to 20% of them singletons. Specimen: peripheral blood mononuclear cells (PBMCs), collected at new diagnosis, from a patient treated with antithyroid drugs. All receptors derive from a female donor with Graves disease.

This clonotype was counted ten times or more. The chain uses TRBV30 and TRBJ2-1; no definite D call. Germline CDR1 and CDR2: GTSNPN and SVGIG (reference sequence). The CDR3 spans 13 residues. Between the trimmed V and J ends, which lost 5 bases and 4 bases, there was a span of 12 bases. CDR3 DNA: TGTGCCTGGGCCTTAGACTCGTACAATGAGCAGTTCTTC. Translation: CAWALDSYNEQFF. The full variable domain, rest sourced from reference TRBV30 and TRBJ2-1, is SQTIHQWPATLVQPVGSPLSLECTVEGTSNPNLYWYRQAAGRGLQLLFYSVGIGQISSEVPQNLSASRPQDRQFILSSKKLLLSDSGFYLCAWALDSYNEQFFGPGTRLTVL.

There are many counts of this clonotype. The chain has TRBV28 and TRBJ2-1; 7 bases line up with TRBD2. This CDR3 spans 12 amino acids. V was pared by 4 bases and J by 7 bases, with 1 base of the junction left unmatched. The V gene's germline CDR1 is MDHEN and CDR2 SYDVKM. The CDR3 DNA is TGTGCCAGCAGTTCCGGGGGGAATGAGCAGTTCTTC. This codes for CASSSGGNEQFF.

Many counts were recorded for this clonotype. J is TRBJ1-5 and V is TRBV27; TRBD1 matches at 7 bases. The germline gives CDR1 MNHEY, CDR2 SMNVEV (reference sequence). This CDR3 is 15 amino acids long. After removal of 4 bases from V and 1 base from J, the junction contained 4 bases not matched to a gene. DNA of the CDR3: TGTGCCAGCAGTTCACAGGGGAAGAGCAATCAGCCCCAGCATTTT. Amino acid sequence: CASSSQGKSNQPQHF.

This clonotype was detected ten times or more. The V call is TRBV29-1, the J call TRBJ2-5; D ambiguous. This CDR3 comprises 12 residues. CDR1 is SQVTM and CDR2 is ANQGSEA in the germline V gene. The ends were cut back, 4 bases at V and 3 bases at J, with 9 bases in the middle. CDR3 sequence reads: CSVARVEETQYF. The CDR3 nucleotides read TGCAGCGTTGCCCGGGTGGAAGAGACCCAGTACTTC.

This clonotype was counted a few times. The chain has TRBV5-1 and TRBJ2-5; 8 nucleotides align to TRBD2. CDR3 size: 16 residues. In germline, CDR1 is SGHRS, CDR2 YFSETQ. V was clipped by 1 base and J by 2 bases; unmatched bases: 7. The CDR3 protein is CASSLTSGISQETQYF. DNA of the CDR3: TGCGCCAGCAGCTTGACTAGCGGAATTTCTCAAGAGACCCAGTACTTC.

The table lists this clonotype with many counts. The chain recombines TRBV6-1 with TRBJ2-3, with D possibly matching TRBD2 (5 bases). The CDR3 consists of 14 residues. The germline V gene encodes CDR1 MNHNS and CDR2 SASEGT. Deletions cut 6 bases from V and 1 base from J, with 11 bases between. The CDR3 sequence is CASRPGRGTDTQYF. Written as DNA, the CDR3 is TGTGCCAGCAGACCGGGGAGAGGCACAGATACGCAGTATTTT.

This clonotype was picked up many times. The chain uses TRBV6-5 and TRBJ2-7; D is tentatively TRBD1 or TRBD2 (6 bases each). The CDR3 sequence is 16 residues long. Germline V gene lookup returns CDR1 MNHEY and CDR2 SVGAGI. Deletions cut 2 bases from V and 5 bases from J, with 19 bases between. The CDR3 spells CASSYPESGAWDEQYF. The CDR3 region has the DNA TGTGCCAGCAGTTACCCGGAGTCGGGGGCTTGGGACGAGCAGTACTTC.

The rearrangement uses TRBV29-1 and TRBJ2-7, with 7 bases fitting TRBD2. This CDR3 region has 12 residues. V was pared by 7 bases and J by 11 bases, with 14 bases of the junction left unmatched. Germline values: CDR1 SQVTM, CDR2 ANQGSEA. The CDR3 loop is CSGILTGGREYF. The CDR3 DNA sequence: TGCAGCGGGATTTTGACTGGGGGGAGGGAGTACTTC.

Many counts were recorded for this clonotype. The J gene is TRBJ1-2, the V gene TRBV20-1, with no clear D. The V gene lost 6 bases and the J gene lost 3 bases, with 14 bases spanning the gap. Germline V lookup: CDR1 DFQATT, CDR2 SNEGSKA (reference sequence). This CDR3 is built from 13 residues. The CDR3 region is CSASEDADYGYTF. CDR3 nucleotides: TGCAGTGCAAGCGAGGACGCAGACTATGGCTACACCTTC.

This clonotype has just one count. The DNA for the CDR3 is TGCAGTGCTAGAGCCTCTAGCGGGAGCTACAATGAGCAGTTCTTC. It yields the protein CSARASSGSYNEQFF. This sequence joins TRBV20-1 and TRBJ2-1; 10 bases fit TRBD2. With V trimmed by 1 base and J by 3 bases, 3 bases remained unmatched. CDR1 is DFQATT, CDR2 SNEGSKA, per germline (reference sequence). This CDR3 contains 15 residues.

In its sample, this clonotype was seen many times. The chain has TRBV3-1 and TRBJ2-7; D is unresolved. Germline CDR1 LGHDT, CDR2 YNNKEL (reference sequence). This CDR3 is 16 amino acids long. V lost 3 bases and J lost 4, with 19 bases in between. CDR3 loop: CASSQATEVDGYEQYF. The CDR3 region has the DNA TGTGCCAGCAGCCAGGCCACCGAGGTCGACGGGTACGAGCAGTACTTC.

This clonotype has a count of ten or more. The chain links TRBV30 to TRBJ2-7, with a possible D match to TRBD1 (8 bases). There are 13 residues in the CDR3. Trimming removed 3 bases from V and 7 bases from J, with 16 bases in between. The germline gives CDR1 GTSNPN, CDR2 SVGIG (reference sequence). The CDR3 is CAWRTNRGGEQYF. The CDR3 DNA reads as TGTGCCTGGAGAACCAACAGGGGGGGTGAGCAGTACTTC.

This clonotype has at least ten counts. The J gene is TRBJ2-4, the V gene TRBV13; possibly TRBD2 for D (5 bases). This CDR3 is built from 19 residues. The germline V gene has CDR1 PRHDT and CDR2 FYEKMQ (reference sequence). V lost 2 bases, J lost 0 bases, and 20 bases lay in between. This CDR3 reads CASSLFSTLVGVAKNIQYF. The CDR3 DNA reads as TGTGCCAGCAGCTTATTTTCGACCCTTGTGGGAGTAGCCAAAAACATTCAGTACTTC. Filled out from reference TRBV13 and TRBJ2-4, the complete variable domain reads AAGVIQSPRHLIKEKRETATLKCYPIPRHDTVYWYQQGPGQDPQFLISFYEKMQSDKGSIPDRFSAQQFSDYHSELNMSSLELGDSALYFCASSLFSTLVGVAKNIQYFGAGTRLSVL.

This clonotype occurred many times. The CDR3 loop reads CASSILQGFGETQYF. CDR3 nucleotides: TGTGCCAGCAGTATTCTCCAGGGTTTTGGTGAGACCCAGTACTTC. The V gene is TRBV28, the J gene TRBJ2-5; D is possibly TRBD1 (5 bases). The CDR3 runs to 15 residues. Germline V gene lookup returns CDR1 MDHEN and CDR2 SYDVKM. V gave up 5 bases and J gave up 5 bases, with 18 bases separating them.

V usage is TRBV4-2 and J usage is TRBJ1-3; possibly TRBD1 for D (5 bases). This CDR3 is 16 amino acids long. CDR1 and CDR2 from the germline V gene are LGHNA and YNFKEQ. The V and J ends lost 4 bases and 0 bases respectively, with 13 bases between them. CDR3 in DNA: TGTGCCAGCAGCCCCGTGACGGGGGTCTCTGGAAACACCATATATTTT. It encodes CASSPVTGVSGNTIYF.

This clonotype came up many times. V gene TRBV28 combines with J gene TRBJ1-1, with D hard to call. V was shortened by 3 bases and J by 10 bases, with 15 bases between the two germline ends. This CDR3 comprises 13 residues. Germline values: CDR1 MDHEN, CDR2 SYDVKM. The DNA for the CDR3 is TGTGCCAGCAGTTTTTCGGGTGGGGAGGTAGCTTTCTTT. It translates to CASSFSGGEVAFF. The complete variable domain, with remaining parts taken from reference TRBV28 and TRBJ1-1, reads DVKVTQSSRYLVKRTGEKVFLECVQDMDHENMFWYRQDPGLGLRLIYFSYDVKMKEKGDIPEGYSVSREKKERFSLILESASTNQTSMYLCASSFSGGEVAFFGQGTRLTVV.